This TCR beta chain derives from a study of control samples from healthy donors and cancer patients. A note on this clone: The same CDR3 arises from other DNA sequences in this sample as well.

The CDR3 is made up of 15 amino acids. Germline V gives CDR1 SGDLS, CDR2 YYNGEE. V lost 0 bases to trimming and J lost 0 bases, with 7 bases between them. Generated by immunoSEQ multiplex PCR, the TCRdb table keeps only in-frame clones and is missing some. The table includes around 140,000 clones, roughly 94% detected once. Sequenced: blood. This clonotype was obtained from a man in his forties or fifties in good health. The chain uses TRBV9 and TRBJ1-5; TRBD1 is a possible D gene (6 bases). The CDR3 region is CASSVEGGSNQPQHF. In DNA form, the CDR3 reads TGTGCCAGCAGCGTAGAAGGGGGTAGCAATCAGCCCCAGCATTTT.